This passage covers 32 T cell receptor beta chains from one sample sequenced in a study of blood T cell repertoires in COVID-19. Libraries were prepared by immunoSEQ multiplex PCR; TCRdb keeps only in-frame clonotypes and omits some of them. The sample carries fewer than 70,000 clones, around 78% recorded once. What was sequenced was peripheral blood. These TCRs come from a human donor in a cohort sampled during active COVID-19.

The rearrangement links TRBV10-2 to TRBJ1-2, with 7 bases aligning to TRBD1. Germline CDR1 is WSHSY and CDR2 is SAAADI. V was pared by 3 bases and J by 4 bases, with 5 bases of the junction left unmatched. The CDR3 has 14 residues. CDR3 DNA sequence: TGCGCCAGCAGTGATTCCGGGACAGTCTATGGCTACACCTTC. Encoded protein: CASSDSGTVYGYTF.

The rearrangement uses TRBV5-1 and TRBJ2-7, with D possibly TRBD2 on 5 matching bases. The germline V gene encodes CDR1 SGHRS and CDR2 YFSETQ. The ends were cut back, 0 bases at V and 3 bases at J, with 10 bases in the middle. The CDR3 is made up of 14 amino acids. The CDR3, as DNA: TGCGCCAGCAGCTTGGCCAGACGGGGCTACGAGCAGTACTTC. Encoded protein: CASSLARRGYEQYF.

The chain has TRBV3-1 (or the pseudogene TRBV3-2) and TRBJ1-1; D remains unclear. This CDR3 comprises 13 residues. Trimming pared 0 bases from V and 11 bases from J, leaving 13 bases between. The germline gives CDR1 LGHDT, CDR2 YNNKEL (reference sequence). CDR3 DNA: TGTGCCAGCAGCCAAGATTGGGCCGGTAGGGCTTTCTTT. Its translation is CASSQDWAGRAFF.

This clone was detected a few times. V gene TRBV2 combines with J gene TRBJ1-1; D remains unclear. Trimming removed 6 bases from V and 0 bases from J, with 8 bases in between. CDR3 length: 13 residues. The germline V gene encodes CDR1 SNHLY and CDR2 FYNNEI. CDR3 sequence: CASRPVMNTEAFF. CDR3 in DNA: TGTGCCAGCAGGCCGGTCATGAACACTGAAGCTTTCTTT.

CDR3 DNA sequence: TGTGCCAGCAGCACAAGCCACACTAGCGGTACCTACAATGAGCAGTTCTTC. Encoded protein: CASSTSHTSGTYNEQFF. The genes are TRBV7-2 and TRBJ2-1; 8 bases map to TRBD2. The germline V gene has CDR1 SGHTA and CDR2 FQGNSA. The V segment lost 5 bases and the J segment 2 bases; nucleotides outside the gene matches: 11. This CDR3 comprises 17 residues.

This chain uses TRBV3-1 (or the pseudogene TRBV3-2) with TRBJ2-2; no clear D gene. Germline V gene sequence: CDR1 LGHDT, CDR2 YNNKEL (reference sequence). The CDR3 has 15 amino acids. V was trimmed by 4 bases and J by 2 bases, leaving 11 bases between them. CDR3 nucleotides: TGTGCCAGCAGCCCCAGGAACCTTAACACCGGGGAGCTGTTTTTT. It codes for CASSPRNLNTGELFF.

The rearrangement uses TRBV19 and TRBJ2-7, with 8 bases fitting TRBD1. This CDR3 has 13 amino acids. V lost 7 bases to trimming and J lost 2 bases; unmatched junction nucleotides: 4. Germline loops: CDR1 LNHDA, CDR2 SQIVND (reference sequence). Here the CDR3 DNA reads TGTGCCAGTACGGACAGGGTAACCTACGAGCAGTACTTC. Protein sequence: CASTDRVTYEQYF.

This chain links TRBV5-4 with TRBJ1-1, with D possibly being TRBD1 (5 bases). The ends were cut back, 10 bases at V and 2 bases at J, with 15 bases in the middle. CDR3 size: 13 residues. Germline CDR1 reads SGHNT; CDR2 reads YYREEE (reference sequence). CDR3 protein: CAGRAGSNTEAFF. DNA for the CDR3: TGTGCCGGGAGGGCAGGGTCTAACACTGAAGCTTTCTTT.

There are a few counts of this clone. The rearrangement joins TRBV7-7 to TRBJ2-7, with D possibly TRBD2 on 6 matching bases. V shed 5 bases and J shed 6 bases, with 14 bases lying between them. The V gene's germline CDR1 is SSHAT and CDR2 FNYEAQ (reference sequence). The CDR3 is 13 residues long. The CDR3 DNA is TGTGCCAGCAGCCCCGAGCCGGAGGGCGAGCAGTACTTC. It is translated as CASSPEPEGEQYF. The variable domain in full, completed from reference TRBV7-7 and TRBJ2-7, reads GAGVSQSPRYKVTKRGQDVTLRCDPISSHATLYWYQQALGQGPEFLTYFNYEAQPDKSGLPSDRFSAERPEGSISTLTIQRTEQRDSAMYRCASSPEPEGEQYFGPGTRLTVT.

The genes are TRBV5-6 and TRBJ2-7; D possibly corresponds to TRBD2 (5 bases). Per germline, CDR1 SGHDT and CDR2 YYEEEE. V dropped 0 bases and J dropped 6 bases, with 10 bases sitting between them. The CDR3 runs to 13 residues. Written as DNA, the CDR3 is TGTGCCAGCAGCTTGGGGGCTAGCACCGAGCAGTACTTC. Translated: CASSLGASTEQYF.

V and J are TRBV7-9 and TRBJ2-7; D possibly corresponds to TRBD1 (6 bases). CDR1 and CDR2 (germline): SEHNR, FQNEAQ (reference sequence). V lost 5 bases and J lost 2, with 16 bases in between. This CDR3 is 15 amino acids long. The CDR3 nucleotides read TGTGCCAGCAGCCCTGGACAGTTCGGAACCTACGAGCAGTACTTC. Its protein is CASSPGQFGTYEQYF.

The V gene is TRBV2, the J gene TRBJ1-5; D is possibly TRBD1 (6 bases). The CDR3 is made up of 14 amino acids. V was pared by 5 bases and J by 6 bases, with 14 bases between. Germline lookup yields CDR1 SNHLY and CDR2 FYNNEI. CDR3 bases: TGTGCCAGCAGTTCCTACAGGGTCGTTCAGCCCCAGCATTTT. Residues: CASSSYRVVQPQHF.

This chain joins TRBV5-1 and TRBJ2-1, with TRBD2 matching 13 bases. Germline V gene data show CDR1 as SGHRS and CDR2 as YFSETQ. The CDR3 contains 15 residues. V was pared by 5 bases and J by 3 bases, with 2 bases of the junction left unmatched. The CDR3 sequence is CASRTSGGNYNEQFF. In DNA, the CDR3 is TGCGCCAGCAGGACTAGCGGGGGGAACTACAATGAGCAGTTCTTC.

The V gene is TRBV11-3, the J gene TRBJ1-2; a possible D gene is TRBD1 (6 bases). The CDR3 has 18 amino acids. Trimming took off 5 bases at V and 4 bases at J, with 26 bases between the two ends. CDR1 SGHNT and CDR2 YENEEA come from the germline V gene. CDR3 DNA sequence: TGTGCCAGCAGCCACAAGCTTTCCATAACAGGGCTCAGCTATGGCTACACCTTC. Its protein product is CASSHKLSITGLSYGYTF.

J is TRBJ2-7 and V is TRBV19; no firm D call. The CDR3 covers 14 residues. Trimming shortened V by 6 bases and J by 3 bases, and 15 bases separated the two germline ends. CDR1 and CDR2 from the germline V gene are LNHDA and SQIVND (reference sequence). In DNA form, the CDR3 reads TGTGCCAGTAGGTCGGCCGCAGGTCACTACGAGCAGTACTTC. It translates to CASRSAAGHYEQYF.

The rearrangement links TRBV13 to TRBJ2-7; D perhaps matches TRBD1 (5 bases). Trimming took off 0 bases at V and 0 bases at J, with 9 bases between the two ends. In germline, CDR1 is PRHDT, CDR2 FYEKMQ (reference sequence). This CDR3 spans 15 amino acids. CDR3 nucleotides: TGTGCCAGCAGCTTAGGGCAGGGAAACTCCTACGAGCAGTACTTC. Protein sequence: CASSLGQGNSYEQYF.

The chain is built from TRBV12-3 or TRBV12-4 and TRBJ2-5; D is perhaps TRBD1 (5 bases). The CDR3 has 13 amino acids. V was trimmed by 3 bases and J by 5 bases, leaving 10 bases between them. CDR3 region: CASSFATEETQYF. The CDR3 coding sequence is TGTGCCAGCAGTTTCGCGACAGAGGAGACCCAGTACTTC.

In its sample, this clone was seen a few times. The CDR3 loop is CASSTRTGARYEQYF. The CDR3 nucleotides are TGTGCCAGCAGCACCCGGACAGGGGCGAGATACGAGCAGTACTTC. The V call is TRBV7-9, the J call TRBJ2-7, with 9 bases lining up with TRBD1. The CDR3 is 15 amino acids. Germline CDR1 is SEHNR and CDR2 is FQNEAQ (reference sequence). The V segment lost 5 bases and the J segment 4 bases; nucleotides outside the gene matches: 9.

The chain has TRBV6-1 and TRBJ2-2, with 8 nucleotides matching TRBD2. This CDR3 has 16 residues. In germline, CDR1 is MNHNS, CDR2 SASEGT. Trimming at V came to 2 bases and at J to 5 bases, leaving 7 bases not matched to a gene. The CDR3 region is CASSEWGLGVTGELFF. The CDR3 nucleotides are TGTGCCAGCAGTGAATGGGGACTAGGAGTTACCGGGGAGCTGTTTTTT.

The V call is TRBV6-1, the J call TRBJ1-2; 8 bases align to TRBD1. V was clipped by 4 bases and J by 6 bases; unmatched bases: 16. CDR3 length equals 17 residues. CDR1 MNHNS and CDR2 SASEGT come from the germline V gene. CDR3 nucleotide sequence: TGTGCCAGCAGTGTGGTAGGACAGGGTCCAGGCCGGCATGGCTACACCTTC. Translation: CASSVVGQGPGRHGYTF.

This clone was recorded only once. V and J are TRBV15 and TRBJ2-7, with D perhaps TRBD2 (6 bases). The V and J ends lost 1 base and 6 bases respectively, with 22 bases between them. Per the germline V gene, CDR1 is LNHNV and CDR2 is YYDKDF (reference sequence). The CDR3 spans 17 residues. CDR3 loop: CATSRGFGGSLGLEQYF. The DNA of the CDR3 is TGTGCCACCAGCAGAGGATTTGGGGGGAGCCTGGGTCTCGAGCAGTACTTC.

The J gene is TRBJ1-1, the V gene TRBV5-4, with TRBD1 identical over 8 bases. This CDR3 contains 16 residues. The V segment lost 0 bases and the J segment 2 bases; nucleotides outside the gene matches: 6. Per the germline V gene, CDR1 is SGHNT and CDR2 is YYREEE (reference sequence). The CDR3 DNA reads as TGTGCCAGCAGCTTGGGGGCAGGGGGCATCAACACTGAAGCTTTCTTT. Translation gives CASSLGAGGINTEAFF. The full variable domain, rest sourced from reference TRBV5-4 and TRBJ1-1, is ETGVTQSPTHLIKTRGQQVTLRCSSQSGHNTVSWYQQALGQGPQFIFQYYREEENGRGNFPPRFSGLQFPNYSSELNVNALELDDSALYLCASSLGAGGINTEAFFGQGTRLTVV.

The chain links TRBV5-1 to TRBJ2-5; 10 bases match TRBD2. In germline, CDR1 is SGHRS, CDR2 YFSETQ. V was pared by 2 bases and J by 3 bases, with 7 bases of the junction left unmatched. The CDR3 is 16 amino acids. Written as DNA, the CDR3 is TGCGCCAGCAGCTTACTAGCGGGGCCTGTCAAAGAGACCCAGTACTTC. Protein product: CASSLLAGPVKETQYF. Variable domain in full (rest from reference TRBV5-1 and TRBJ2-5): KAGVTQTPRYLIKTRGQQVTLSCSPISGHRSVSWYQQTPGQGLQFLFEYFSETQRNKGNFPGRFSGRQFSNSRSEMNVSTLELGDSALYLCASSLLAGPVKETQYFGPGTRLLVL.

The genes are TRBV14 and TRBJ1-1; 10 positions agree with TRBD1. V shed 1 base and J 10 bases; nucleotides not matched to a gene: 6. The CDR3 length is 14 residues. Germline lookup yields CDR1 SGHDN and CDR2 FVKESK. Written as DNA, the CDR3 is TGTGCCAGCAGCCAAGGGGACAGGGGACGACGAGCTTTCTTT. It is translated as CASSQGDRGRRAFF. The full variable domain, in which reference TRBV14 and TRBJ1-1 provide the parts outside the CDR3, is EAGVTQFPSHSVIEKGQTVTLRCDPISGHDNLYWYRRVMGKEIKFLLHFVKESKQDESGMPNNRFLAERTGGTYSTLKVQPAELEDSGVYFCASSQGDRGRRAFFGQGTRLTVV.

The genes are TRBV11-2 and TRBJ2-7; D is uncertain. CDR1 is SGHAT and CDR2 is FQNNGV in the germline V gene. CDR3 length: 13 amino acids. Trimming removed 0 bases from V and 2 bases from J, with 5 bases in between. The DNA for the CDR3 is TGTGCCAGCAGCTTAGAGGCCCCCTACGAGCAGTACTTC. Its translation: CASSLEAPYEQYF.

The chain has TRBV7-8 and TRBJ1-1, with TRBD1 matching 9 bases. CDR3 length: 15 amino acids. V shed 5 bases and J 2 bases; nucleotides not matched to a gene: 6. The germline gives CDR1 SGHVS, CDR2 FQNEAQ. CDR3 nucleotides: TGTGCCAGCAGCCAAACGGACAGGGGAAACACTGAAGCTTTCTTT. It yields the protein CASSQTDRGNTEAFF.

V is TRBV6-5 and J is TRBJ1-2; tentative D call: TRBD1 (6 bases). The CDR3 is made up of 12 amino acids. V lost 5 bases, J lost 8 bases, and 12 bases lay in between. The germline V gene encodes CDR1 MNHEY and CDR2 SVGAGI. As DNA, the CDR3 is TGTGCCAGCAGTCGACAGGTCCAGGGCTACACCTTC. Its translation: CASSRQVQGYTF.

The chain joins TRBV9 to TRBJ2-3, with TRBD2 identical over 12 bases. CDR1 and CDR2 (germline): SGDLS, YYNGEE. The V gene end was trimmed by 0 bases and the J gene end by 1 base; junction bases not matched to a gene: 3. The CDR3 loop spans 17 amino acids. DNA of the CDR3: TGTGCCAGCAGCGTAGGGGCTAGCGGGGGGGGCACAGATACGCAGTATTTT. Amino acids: CASSVGASGGGTDTQYF. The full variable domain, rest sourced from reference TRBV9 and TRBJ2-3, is DSGVTQTPKHLITATGQRVTLRCSPRSGDLSVYWYQQSLDQGLQFLIQYYNGEERAKGNILERFSAQQFPDLHSELNLSSLELGDSALYFCASSVGASGGGTDTQYFGPGTRLTVL.

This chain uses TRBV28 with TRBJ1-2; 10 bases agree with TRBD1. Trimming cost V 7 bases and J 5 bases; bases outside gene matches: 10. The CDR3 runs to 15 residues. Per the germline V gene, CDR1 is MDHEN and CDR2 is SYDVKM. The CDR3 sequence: CASTQTGGYFYGYTF. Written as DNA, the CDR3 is TGTGCCAGCACCCAGACAGGGGGCTATTTTTATGGCTACACCTTC.

The CDR3 spells CASSSMGQVNTEAFF. CDR3 DNA sequence: TGCGCCAGCAGCTCGATGGGACAGGTAAACACTGAAGCTTTCTTT. The chain recombines TRBV5-1 with TRBJ1-1; TRBD1 aligns across 8 bases. With 3 bases clipped from V and 2 bases from J, the junction kept 6 bases outside the gene matches. This CDR3 spans 15 amino acids. Germline CDR1 reads SGHRS; CDR2 reads YFSETQ.

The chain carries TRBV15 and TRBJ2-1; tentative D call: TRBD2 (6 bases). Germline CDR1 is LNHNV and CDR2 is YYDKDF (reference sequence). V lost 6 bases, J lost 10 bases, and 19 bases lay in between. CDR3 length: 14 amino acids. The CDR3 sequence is CATRGSGMLIEQFF. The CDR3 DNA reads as TGTGCCACCAGGGGTAGCGGTATGCTCATAGAGCAGTTCTTC.

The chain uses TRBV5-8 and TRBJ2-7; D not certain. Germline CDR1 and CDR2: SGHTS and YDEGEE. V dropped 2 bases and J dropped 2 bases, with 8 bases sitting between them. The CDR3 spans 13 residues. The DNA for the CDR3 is TGTGCCAGCAGCTTCGGCAGGACCTACGAGCAGTACTTC. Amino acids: CASSFGRTYEQYF. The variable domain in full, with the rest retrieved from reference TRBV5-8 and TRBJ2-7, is EAGVTQSPTHLIKTRGQQATLRCSPISGHTSVYWYQQALGLGLQFLLWYDEGEERNRGNFPPRFSGRQFPNYSSELNVNALELEDSALYLCASSFGRTYEQYFGPGTRLTVT.